One and the same sample provided the 22 T cell receptor beta chains below, sequenced in a study of regulatory T cells in long-lasting Graves disease. iRepertoire HTBI primers and Arm-PCR of CDR3 regions built TCR beta libraries. TCRdb reprocessed the multiplex PCR reads via MiXCR and lists one record per CDR3 protein. The top ten hold 17% of the sample, which has 350,000 to 550,000 distinct CDR3 sequences, less than 15% seen once. Time point indicated: newly diagnosed GD, antithyroid drugs for less than 3 months. Generation of the TCR library employed RNA extracted from PBMCs. This sample was shared with a second study, whose subject was T cells in Graves' hyperthyroidism and ophthalmopathy.

Sequences were derived from peripheral blood mononuclear cells (PBMCs), sampled at new diagnosis, from a patient treated with antithyroid drugs. The receptors here all came from a woman in her forties or fifties with Graves disease.

This clonotype was detected many times. The gene calls are TRBV9 and TRBJ1-1; D gene ambiguous. CDR3 length equals 14 residues. From germline, CDR1 is SGDLS and CDR2 YYNGEE. Deletions cut 2 bases from V and 2 bases from J, with 10 bases between. CDR3 bases: TGTGCCAGCAGCGTTGGGTCCTTTAACACTGAAGCTTTCTTT. Translation: CASSVGSFNTEAFF.

This clonotype occurred once. Possible read error: a much larger clone is one base away. The genes are TRBV20-1 and TRBJ2-7; D unresolved. Germline V lookup: CDR1 DFQATT, CDR2 SNEGSKA (reference sequence). The CDR3 contains 14 residues. Trimming cost V 0 bases and J 7 bases, with 16 bases left between them. The CDR3 DNA sequence: TGCAGTGCTAGAGAAGCAGGATTCTACAATGAGCAGTACTTC. It codes for CSAREAGFYNEQYF.

This clonotype was detected ten times or more. This chain connects TRBV20-1 to TRBJ2-2; 9 positions agree with TRBD2. Germline loops: CDR1 DFQATT, CDR2 SNEGSKA (reference sequence). CDR3 length equals 14 residues. V dropped 7 bases and J dropped 5; count of bases not matched to a gene: 8. CDR3 sequence (DNA): TGCAGTGGGGATAGCGGGAGAGGAACCGGGGAGCTGTTTTTT. This translates into CSGDSGRGTGELFF.

This clonotype has a count of ten or more. V gene TRBV3-1 combines with J gene TRBJ1-1; a weak D match, TRBD1 (5 bases). This CDR3 contains 14 residues. V was trimmed by 0 bases and J by 8 bases, leaving 13 bases between them. The V gene's germline CDR1 is LGHDT and CDR2 YNNKEL (reference sequence). Here the CDR3 reads CASSQEATAGEAFF. CDR3 coding DNA: TGTGCCAGCAGCCAAGAGGCAACAGCAGGGGAAGCTTTCTTT.

This clonotype was found many times. This chain links TRBV3-1 with TRBJ1-1; 7 bases agree with TRBD1. Germline-derived CDR1 and CDR2 are LGHDT and YNNKEL (reference sequence). The CDR3 spans 16 residues. V was clipped by 3 bases and J by 2 bases; unmatched bases: 9. The CDR3 region is CASSHLDRAPNTEAFF. For the CDR3, the DNA is TGTGCCAGCAGCCACTTAGACAGGGCACCTAACACTGAAGCTTTCTTT.

This clonotype has ten or more counts. This chain uses TRBV3-1 with TRBJ2-2, with 12 bases that match TRBD2. With 4 bases clipped from V and 3 bases from J, the junction kept 3 bases outside the gene matches. Germline V CDR1 and CDR2: LGHDT, YNNKEL (reference sequence). The CDR3 is 16 amino acids. The CDR3 DNA reads TGTGCCAGCAGCCCACCTAGCGGGAGGGACACCGGGGAGCTGTTTTTT. As protein: CASSPPSGRDTGELFF. Drawing the rest from reference TRBV3-1 and TRBJ2-2, the complete variable domain is DTAVSQTPKYLVTQMGNDKSIKCEQNLGHDTMYWYKQDSKKFLKIMFSYNNKELIINETVPNRFSPKSPDKAHLNLHINSLELGDSAVYFCASSPPSGRDTGELFFGEGSRLTVL.

This clonotype was observed a few times. The rearrangement joins TRBV5-4 to TRBJ2-7, with 9 bases aligning to TRBD2. In germline, CDR1 is SGHNT, CDR2 YYREEE (reference sequence). The CDR3 runs 16 residues. With V trimmed by 4 bases and J by 3 bases, 11 bases remained unmatched. CDR3 sequence (DNA): TGTGCCAGCAGCCGTGGAGGGGTAGCGGGAGTCTACGAGCAGTACTTC. Translation gives CASSRGGVAGVYEQYF.

In its sample, this clonotype was seen many times. The gene calls are TRBV7-9 and TRBJ1-2; no clear D. Germline CDR1 is SEHNR and CDR2 is FQNEAQ (reference sequence). This CDR3 comprises 15 residues. The V end lost 1 base, the J end lost 2 bases, and 11 bases lay between the germline ends. The CDR3 nucleotides are TGTGCCAGCAGCTTAGTGGATACAAGAAACTATGGCTACACCTTC. This encodes CASSLVDTRNYGYTF.

The rearrangement uses TRBV10-3 and TRBJ2-1, with D hard to call. The CDR3 is 11 amino acids. Trimming shortened V by 4 bases and J by 4 bases, and 2 bases separated the two germline ends. Germline V lookup: CDR1 ENHRY, CDR2 SYGVKD. CDR3 in amino acids: CAISAYNEQFF. The CDR3 nucleotides are TGTGCCATCAGTGCTTACAATGAGCAGTTCTTC.

This clonotype was observed once. A much larger clone is a single base away; this may be a read error. The V gene is TRBV2, the J gene TRBJ1-2; 7 bases map to TRBD1. Germline trimming cut 6 bases from V and 5 bases from J; bases unmatched to any gene: 18. The CDR3 has 17 amino acids. The germline CDR1 and CDR2 sequences are SNHLY and FYNNEI. CDR3 coding DNA: TGTGCCAGCAGCCAAGATATCCCTCTTGGGACAGCTTATGGCTACACCTTC. Protein sequence: CASSQDIPLGTAYGYTF.

This clonotype was detected many times. The chain couples TRBV5-1 to TRBJ2-5; 9 bases map to TRBD1. CDR1 SGHRS and CDR2 YFSETQ come from the germline V gene. The CDR3 is made up of 15 amino acids. After removal of 4 bases from V and 5 bases from J, the junction contained 9 bases not matched to a gene. The CDR3 bases are TGCGCCAGCAGCCTCACCGGGACAGGGAGGGAGACCCAGTACTTC. Translation gives CASSLTGTGRETQYF.

The chain carries TRBV19 and TRBJ2-3, with D possibly TRBD2 on 6 matching bases. The CDR3 length is 17 residues. Germline V lookup: CDR1 LNHDA, CDR2 SQIVND (reference sequence). Between the trimmed V and J ends, which lost 3 bases and 1 base, there was a span of 17 bases. The CDR3 DNA follows: TGTGCCAGTAGTATCGCCTTATCCCCGGGGGGCACAGATACGCAGTATTTT. Amino acid sequence: CASSIALSPGGTDTQYF.

The table lists this clonotype with many counts. The rearrangement links TRBV28 to TRBJ2-3; D gene uncertain. The CDR3 covers 12 residues. V was clipped by 8 bases and J by 2 bases, with 8 bases between them. The V gene's germline CDR1 is MDHEN and CDR2 SYDVKM. For the CDR3, the DNA is TGTGCCAGCGTAGCTAACACAGATACGCAGTATTTT. It is translated as CASVANTDTQYF. Full variable domain (rest looked up from reference TRBV28 and TRBJ2-3): DVKVTQSSRYLVKRTGEKVFLECVQDMDHENMFWYRQDPGLGLRLIYFSYDVKMKEKGDIPEGYSVSREKKERFSLILESASTNQTSMYLCASVANTDTQYFGPGTRLTVL.

This clonotype was seen only a few times. The gene calls are TRBV7-9 and TRBJ1-3, with unresolved D. The germline gives CDR1 SEHNR, CDR2 FQNEAQ (reference sequence). The CDR3 loop spans 17 amino acids. The V end was cut by 1 base, the J end by 0 bases, with 13 bases between. DNA of the CDR3: TGTGCCAGCAGCTTAGTAGGAGACATTTACTCTGGAAACACCATATATTTT. Translating gives CASSLVGDIYSGNTIYF.

This clonotype was seen ten or more times. The rearrangement links TRBV24-1 to TRBJ2-1; the match to TRBD1 covers 7 bases. Losses at the gene ends were 7 bases for V and 3 bases for J; bases not matched to a gene: 2. The CDR3 contains 13 residues. Germline loops: CDR1 KGHDR, CDR2 SFDVKD. The CDR3 region is CATSGTVYNEQFF. CDR3 DNA sequence: TGTGCCACCAGCGGGACAGTCTACAATGAGCAGTTCTTC.

This clonotype has just a few counts. A much larger clonotype is one base distant, so this may be a read error. The rearrangement uses TRBV28 and TRBJ2-4; D is perhaps TRBD1 (6 bases). Germline CDR1 and CDR2: MDHEN and SYDVKM. With 8 bases removed from V and 0 bases from J, the gap between germline ends came to 23 bases. This CDR3 is built from 18 residues. The CDR3 reads CASGPPRQASLAKNIQYF. The DNA of the CDR3 is TGTGCCAGCGGTCCCCCTAGACAGGCTAGTTTAGCCAAAAACATTCAGTACTTC.

The V call is TRBV18, the J call TRBJ1-2; no reliable D call. The germline CDR1 and CDR2 sequences are KGHSH and LQKENI. The CDR3 has 17 residues. V was cut by 1 base and J by 1 base, with 16 bases left in between. DNA for the CDR3: TGTGCCAGCTCACCACTCGACTTAGGAGACGTTAACTATGGCTACACCTTC. Protein sequence: CASSPLDLGDVNYGYTF. Drawing the rest from reference TRBV18 and TRBJ1-2, the complete variable domain is NAGVMQNPRHLVRRRGQEARLRCSPMKGHSHVYWYRQLPEEGLKFMVYLQKENIIDESGMPKERFSAEFPKEGPSILRIQQVVRGDSAAYFCASSPLDLGDVNYGYTFGSGTRLTVV.

This clonotype was recorded many times. The chain joins TRBV3-1 to TRBJ2-5, with 10 bases fitting TRBD1. Trimming took 8 bases from V and 1 from J; bases not matched to a gene: 4. The CDR3 extends over 14 amino acids. Looked up from germline, CDR1 is LGHDT and CDR2 is YNNKEL (reference sequence). The CDR3 region is CASETGGIQETQYF. Written as DNA, the CDR3 is TGTGCCAGCGAGACAGGGGGCATCCAAGAGACCCAGTACTTC.

This clonotype was observed at least ten times. The chain links TRBV12-3 or TRBV12-4 to TRBJ1-5; 9 nucleotides align to TRBD1. The CDR3 runs to 14 residues. The junction had 5 bases not matched to a gene; V was cut back by 5 bases and J by 6 bases. Here the CDR3 reads CASSRTGVAQPQHF. In DNA form, the CDR3 reads TGTGCCAGCAGTAGGACAGGGGTGGCTCAGCCCCAGCATTTT.

This chain connects TRBV19 to TRBJ2-2; 10 bases line up with TRBD1. This CDR3 has 21 amino acids. CDR1 is LNHDA, CDR2 SQIVND, per germline (reference sequence). The trim removed 6 bases at V and 0 bases at J, leaving 19 bases unmatched. The CDR3 coding sequence is TGTGCCAGTAGCGACAGGGGGCGCGGGTTTACGAACCTTCCGAACACCGGGGAGCTGTTTTTT. Translation: CASSDRGRGFTNLPNTGELFF.

This rearrangement joins TRBV30 to TRBJ1-4; D possibly corresponds to TRBD1 (5 bases). Germline V CDR1 and CDR2: GTSNPN, SVGIG (reference sequence). V lost 3 bases and J 8 bases, leaving 22 bases between the germline ends. This CDR3 comprises 16 residues. The CDR3 region has the DNA TGTGCCTGGAGCCCGATGAGCGGGCAGGGAGGGGAAAAACTGTTTTTT. Translated: CAWSPMSGQGGEKLFF.

This clonotype appeared many times. V is TRBV24-1 and J is TRBJ2-5; 13 bases map to TRBD2. The V and J ends lost 4 bases and 2 bases, in that order; junction bases with no gene match: 6. The CDR3 spans 17 residues. Germline loops: CDR1 KGHDR, CDR2 SFDVKD. Written as DNA, the CDR3 is TGTGCCACCAGTGACTCAGGACTAGCGGGAGTGCAAGAGACCCAGTACTTC. It specifies CATSDSGLAGVQETQYF.